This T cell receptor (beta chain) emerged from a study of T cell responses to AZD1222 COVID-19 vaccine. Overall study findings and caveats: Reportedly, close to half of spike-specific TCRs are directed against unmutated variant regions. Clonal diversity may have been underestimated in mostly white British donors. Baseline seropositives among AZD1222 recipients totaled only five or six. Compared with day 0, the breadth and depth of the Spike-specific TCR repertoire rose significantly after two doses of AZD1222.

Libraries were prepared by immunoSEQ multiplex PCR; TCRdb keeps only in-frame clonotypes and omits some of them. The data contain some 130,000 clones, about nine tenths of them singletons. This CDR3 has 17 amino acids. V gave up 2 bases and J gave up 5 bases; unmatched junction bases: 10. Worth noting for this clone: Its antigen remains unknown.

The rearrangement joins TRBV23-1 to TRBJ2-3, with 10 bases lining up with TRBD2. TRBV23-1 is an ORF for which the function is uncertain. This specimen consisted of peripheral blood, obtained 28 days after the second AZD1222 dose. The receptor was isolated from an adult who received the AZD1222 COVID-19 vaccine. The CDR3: CASSQRASGSRGDTQYF. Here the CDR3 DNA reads TGCGCCAGCAGTCAAAGGGCTAGCGGGAGTAGGGGAGATACGCAGTATTTT.